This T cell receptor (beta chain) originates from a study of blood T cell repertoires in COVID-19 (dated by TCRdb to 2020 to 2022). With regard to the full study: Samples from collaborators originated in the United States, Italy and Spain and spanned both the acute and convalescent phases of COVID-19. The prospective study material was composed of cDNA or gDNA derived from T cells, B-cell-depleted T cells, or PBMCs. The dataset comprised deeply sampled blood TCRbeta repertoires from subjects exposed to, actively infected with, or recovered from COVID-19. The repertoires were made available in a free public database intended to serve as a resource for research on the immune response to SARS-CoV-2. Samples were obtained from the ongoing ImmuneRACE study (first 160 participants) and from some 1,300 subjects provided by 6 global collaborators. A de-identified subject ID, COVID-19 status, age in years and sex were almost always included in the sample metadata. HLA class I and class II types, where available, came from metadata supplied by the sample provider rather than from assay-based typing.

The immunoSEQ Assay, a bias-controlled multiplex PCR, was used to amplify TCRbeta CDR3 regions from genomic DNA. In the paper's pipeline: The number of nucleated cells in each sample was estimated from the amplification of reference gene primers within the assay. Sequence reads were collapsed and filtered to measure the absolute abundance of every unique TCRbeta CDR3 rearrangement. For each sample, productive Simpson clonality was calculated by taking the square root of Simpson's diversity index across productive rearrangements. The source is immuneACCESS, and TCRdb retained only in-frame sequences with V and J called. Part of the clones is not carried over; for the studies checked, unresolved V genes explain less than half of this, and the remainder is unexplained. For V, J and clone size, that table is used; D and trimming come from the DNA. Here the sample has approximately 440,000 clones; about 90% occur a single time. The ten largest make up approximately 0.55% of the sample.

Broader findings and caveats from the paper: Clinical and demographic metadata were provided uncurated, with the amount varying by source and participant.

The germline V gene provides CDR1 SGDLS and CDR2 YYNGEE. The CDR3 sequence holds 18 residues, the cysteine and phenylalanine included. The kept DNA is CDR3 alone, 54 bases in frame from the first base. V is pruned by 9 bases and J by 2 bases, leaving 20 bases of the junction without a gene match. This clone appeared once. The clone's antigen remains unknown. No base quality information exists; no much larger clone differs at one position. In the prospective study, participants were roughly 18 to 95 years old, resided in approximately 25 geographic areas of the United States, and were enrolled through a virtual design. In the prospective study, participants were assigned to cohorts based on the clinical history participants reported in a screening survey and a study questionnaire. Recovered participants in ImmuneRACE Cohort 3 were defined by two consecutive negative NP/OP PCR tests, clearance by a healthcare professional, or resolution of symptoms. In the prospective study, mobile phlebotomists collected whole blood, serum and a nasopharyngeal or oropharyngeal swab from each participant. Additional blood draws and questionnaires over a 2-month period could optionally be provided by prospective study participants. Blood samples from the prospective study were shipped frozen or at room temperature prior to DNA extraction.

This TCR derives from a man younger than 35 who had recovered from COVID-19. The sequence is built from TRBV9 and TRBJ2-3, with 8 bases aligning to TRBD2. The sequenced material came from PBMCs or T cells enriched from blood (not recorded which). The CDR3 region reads CATPYRGGVAVITDTQYF. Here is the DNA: TGTGCCACCCCCTATCGGGGGGGGGTTGCGGTGATCACAGATACGCAGTATTTT.